This T cell receptor (beta chain) was documented in a study of cytomegalovirus exposure and HLA in healthy donors. Germline V gives CDR1 SNHLY, CDR2 FYNNEI. Deletions cut 7 bases from V and 5 bases from J, with 14 bases between. The CDR3 loop spans 14 amino acids. As regards this clone: As yet, its antigen is unknown.

Notes on the study in general: Being productive about 87% or about 30% of the time was typical of most TCR beta V segments in an earlier analysis. The sole available immune exposure information was CMV serostatus.

13 Jbeta primers and 60 Vbeta primers were used for the PCR. Generated by immunoSEQ multiplex PCR, the TCRdb table keeps only in-frame clones and is missing some. The profile shows roughly 150,000 clones, around 79% of them singletons. The rearrangement uses TRBV2 and TRBJ2-2; D possibly corresponds to TRBD1 (5 bases). Sequenced input: PBMCs. This clonotype originated in a male donor in good health and CMV-seronegative. The DNA for the CDR3 is TGTGCCAGCAAGGGGCAGTTTCCAACCGGGGAGCTGTTTTTT. Amino acid sequence: CASKGQFPTGELFF.